This T cell receptor beta chain was observed in a study of blood T cell repertoires in COVID-19. The wider study: Material from acute and convalescent COVID-19 was sourced from the United States, Italy and Spain. PBMCs, B-cell-depleted T cells, or T cells provided the cDNA or gDNA that made up the material.

V lost 4 bases and J 7 bases, leaving 14 bases between the germline ends. CDR1 and CDR2 (germline): SGHRS, YFSETQ. This CDR3 contains 13 residues. Only in-frame clones appear in the TCRdb table, and some are missing; sequencing was by immunoSEQ multiplex PCR. Of approximately 75,000 clones in the sample, 80% are singletons; the top ten hold roughly 13%. The sequenced sample was peripheral blood. V usage is TRBV5-1 and J usage is TRBJ1-2; tentatively, D is TRBD1 (5 bases). The TCR sequence derives from a man over 45 with COVID-19, enrolled during active disease. The CDR3 bases are TGCGCCAGCAGCCCCGGGGGGTCTGCTGGCTACACCTTC. It encodes CASSPGGSAGYTF.